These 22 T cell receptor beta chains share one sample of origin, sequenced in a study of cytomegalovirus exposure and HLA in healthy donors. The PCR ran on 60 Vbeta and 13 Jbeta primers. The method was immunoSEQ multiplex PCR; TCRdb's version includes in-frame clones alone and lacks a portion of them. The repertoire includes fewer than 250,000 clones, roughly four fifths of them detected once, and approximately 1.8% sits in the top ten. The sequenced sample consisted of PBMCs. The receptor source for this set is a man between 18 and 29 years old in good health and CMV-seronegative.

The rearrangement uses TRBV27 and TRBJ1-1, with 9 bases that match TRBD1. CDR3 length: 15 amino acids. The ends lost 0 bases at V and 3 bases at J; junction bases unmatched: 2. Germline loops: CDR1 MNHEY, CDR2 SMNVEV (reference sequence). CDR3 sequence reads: CASSLSTGGYTEAFF. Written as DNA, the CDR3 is TGTGCCAGCAGTTTATCGACAGGGGGTTACACTGAAGCTTTCTTT.

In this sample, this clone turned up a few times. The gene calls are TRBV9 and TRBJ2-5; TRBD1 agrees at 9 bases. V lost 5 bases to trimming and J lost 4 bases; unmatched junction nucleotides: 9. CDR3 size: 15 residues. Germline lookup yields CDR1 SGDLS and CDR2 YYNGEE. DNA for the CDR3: TGTGCCAGCAGTGGGGGGGGACAGGGAAGAGAGACCCAGTACTTC. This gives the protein CASSGGGQGRETQYF.

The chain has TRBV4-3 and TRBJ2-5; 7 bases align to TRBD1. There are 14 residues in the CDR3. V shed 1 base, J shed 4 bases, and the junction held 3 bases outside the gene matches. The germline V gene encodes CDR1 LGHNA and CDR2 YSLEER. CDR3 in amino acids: CASSQGRGSETQYF. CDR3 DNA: TGCGCCAGCAGCCAAGGCAGGGGGTCAGAGACCCAGTACTTC.

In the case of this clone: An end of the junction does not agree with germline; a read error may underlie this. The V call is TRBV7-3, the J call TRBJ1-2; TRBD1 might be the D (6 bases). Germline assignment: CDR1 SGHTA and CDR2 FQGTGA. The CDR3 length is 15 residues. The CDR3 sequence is CSSSPTQGGDYGYTF. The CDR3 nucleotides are TGTTCCAGCAGCCCAACCCAAGGGGGGGACTATGGCTACACCTTC.

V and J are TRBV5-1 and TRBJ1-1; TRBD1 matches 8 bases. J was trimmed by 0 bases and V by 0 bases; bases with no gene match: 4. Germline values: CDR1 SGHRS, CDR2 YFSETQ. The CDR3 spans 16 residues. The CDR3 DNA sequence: TGCGCCAGCAGCTTGGCAGGGGGCAATATGAACACTGAAGCTTTCTTT. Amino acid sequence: CASSLAGGNMNTEAFF. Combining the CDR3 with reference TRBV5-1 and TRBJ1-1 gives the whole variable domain KAGVTQTPRYLIKTRGQQVTLSCSPISGHRSVSWYQQTPGQGLQFLFEYFSETQRNKGNFPGRFSGRQFSNSRSEMNVSTLELGDSALYLCASSLAGGNMNTEAFFGQGTRLTVV.

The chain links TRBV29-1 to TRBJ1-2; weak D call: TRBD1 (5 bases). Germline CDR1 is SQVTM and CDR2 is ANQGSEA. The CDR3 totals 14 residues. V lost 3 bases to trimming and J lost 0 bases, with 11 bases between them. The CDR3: CSVDSGGANYGYTF. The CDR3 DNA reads TGCAGCGTTGACTCGGGGGGAGCTAACTATGGCTACACCTTC.

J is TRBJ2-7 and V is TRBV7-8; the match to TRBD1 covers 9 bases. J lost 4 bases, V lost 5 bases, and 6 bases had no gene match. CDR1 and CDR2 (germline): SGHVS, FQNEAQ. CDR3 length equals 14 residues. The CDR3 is CASSQTGTGYEQYF. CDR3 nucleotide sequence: TGTGCCAGCAGCCAGACCGGGACAGGGTACGAGCAGTACTTC.

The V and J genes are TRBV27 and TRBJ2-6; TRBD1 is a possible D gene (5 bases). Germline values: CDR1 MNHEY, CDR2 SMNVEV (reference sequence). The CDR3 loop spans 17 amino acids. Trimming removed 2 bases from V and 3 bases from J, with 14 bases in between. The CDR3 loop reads CASSLRQGTFGANVLTF. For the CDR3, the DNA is TGTGCCAGCAGTTTACGCCAGGGTACCTTTGGGGCCAACGTCCTGACTTTC. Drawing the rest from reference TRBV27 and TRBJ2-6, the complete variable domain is EAQVTQNPRYLITVTGKKLTVTCSQNMNHEYMSWYRQDPGLGLRQIYYSMNVEVTDKGDVPEGYKVSRKEKRNFPLILESPSPNQTSLYFCASSLRQGTFGANVLTFGAGSRLTVL.

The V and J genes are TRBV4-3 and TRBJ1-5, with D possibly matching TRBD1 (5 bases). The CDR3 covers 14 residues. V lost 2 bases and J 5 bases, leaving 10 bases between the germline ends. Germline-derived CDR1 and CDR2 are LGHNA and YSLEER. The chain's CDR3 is CASSQTTDHQPQHF. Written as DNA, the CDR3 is TGCGCCAGCAGCCAAACGACAGACCATCAGCCCCAGCATTTT.

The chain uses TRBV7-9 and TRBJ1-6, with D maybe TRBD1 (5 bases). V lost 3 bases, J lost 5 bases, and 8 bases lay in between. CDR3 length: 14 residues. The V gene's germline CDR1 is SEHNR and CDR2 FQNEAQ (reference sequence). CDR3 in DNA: TGTGCCAGCAGCTTTCCACAGGATAATTCACCCCTCCACTTT. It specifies CASSFPQDNSPLHF. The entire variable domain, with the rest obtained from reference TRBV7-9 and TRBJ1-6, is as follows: DTGVSQNPRHKITKRGQNVTFRCDPISEHNRLYWYRQTLGQGPEFLTYFQNEAQLEKSRLLSDRFSAERPKGSFSTLEIQRTEQGDSAMYLCASSFPQDNSPLHFGNGTRLTVT.

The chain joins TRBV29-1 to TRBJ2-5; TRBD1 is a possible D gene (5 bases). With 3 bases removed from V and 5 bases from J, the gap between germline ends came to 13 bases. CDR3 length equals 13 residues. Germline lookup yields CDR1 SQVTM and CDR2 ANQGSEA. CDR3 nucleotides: TGCAGCGTTGAGTCGCAGGGCCGGGAGACCCAGTACTTC. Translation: CSVESQGRETQYF.

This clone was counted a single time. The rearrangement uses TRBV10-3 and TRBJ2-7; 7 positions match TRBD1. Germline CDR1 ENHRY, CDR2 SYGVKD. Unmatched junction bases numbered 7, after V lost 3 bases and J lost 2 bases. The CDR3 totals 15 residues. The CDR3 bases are TGTGCCATCAGTGATCTCACCGGGACAGCCTACGAGCAGTACTTC. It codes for CAISDLTGTAYEQYF.

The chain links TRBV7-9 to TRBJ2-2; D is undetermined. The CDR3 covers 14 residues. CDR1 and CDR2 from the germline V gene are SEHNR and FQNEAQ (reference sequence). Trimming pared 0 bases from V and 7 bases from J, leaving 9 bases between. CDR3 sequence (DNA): TGTGCCAGCAGCTTAGCATCCACAAACGGGGAGCTGTTTTTT. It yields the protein CASSLASTNGELFF.

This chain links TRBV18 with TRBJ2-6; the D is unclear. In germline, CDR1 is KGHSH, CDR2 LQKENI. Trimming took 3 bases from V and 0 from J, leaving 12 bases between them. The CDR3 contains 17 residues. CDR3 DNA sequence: TGTGCCAGCTCACCGGGCCCCGCGTTCTCTGGGGCCAACGTCCTGACTTTC. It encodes CASSPGPAFSGANVLTF.

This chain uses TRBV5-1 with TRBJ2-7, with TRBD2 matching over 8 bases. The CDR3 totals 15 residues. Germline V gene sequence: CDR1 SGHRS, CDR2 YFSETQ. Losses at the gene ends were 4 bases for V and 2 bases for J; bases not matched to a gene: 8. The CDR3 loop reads CASSRGAGGTYEQYF. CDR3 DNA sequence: TGCGCCAGCAGCCGCGGTGCGGGGGGAACCTACGAGCAGTACTTC. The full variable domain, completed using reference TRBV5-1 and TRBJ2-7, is KAGVTQTPRYLIKTRGQQVTLSCSPISGHRSVSWYQQTPGQGLQFLFEYFSETQRNKGNFPGRFSGRQFSNSRSEMNVSTLELGDSALYLCASSRGAGGTYEQYFGPGTRLTVT.

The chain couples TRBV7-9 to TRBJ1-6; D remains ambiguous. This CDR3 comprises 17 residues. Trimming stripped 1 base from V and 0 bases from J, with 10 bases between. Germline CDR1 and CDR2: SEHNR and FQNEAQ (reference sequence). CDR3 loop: CASSLDLPSSYNSPLHF. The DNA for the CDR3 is TGTGCCAGCAGCTTAGATCTTCCCAGCTCCTATAATTCACCCCTCCACTTT.

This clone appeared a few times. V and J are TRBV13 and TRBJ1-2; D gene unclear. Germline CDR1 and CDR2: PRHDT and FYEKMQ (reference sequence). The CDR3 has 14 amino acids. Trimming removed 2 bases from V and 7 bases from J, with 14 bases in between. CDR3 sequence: CASSLHGAGSGYTF. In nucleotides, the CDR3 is TGTGCCAGCAGCTTACACGGTGCGGGGTCTGGCTACACCTTC.

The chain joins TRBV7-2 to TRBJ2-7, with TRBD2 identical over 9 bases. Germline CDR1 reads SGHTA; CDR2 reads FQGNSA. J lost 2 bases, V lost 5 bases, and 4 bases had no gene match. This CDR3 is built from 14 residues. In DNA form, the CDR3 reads TGTGCCAGCAGCCGGACTAGCGAAACCTACGAGCAGTACTTC. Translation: CASSRTSETYEQYF.

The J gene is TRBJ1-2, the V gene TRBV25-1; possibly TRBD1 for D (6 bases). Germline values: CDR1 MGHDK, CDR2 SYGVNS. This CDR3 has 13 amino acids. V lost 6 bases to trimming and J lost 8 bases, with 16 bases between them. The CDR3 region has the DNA TGTGCCAGCAGCCGGGTAGGACAGAACGGCTACACCTTC. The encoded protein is CASSRVGQNGYTF.

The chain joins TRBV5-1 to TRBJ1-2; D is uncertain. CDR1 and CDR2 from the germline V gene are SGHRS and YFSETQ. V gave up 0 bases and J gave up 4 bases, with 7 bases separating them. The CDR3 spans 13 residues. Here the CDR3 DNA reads TGCGCCAGCAGCTTGGGTTCGGGCTATGGCTACACCTTC. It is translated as CASSLGSGYGYTF.

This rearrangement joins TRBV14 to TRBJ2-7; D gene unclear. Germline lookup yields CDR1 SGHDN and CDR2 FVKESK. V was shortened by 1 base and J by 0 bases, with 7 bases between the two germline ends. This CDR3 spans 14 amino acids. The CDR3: CASSQGLSSYEQYF. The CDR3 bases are TGTGCCAGCAGCCAAGGTCTTAGCTCCTACGAGCAGTACTTC.

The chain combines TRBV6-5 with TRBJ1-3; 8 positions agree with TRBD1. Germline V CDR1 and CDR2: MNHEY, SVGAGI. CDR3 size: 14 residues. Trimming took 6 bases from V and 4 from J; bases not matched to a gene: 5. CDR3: CASRPTGDGNTIYF. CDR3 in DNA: TGTGCCAGCAGGCCGACAGGGGACGGAAACACCATATATTTT.